This TCR beta chain originates from a study of blood T cell repertoires in COVID-19. On the study more broadly: Whether acute or convalescent, the COVID-19 samples came from the United States, Italy and Spain. From T cells, B-cell-depleted T cells, or PBMCs came the material, which was cDNA or gDNA.

The authors' processing: Nucleated cell number was recorded as an estimate derived from reference gene primer amplification. TCRdb keeps only in-frame clones here, not all; method: immunoSEQ multiplex PCR. That table furnishes V, J and clone size, whereas the DNA furnished D and trimming. This sample yields around 150,000 clones, of which about 92% are seen a single time; roughly a sixth belongs to the top ten. The CDR3 runs to 13 residues. Germline lookup yields CDR1 SGHTA and CDR2 FQGNSA. With 2 bases removed from V and 6 bases from J, the gap between germline ends came to 7 bases. The rearrangement links TRBV7-2 to TRBJ2-2; D possibly corresponds to TRBD2 (6 bases). Sequenced: peripheral blood. The clonotype originates from a man between 60 and 75 years old with active or convalescent COVID-19. The CDR3 nucleotides read TGTGCCAGCAGCTTATGGGGGGCCGGGGAGCTGTTTTTT. Translating it yields CASSLWGAGELFF.